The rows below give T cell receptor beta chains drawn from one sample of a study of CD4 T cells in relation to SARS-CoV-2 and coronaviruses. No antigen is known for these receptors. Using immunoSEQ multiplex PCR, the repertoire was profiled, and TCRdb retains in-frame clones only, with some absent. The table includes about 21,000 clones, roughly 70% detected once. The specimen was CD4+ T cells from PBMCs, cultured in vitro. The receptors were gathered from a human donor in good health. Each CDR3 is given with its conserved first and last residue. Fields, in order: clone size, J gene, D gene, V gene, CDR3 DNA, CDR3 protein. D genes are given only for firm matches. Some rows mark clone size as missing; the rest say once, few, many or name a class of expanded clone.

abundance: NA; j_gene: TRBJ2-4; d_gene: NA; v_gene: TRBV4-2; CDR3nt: TGTGCCAGCAGCCAAAATTTCGGGACGGGGACCCCAGCCAAAAACATTCAGTACTTC; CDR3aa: CASSQNFGTGTPAKNIQYF
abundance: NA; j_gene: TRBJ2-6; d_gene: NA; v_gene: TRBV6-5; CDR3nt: TGTGCCAGCACCCAGGGATCCGGGGCCAACGTCCTGACTTTC; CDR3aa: CASTQGSGANVLTF
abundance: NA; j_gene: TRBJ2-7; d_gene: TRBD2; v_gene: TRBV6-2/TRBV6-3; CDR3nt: TGTGCCAGCAGTTATTCGATCCAGCGGGAAGCGACTAACTACGAGCAGTACTTC; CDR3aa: CASSYSIQREATNYEQYF
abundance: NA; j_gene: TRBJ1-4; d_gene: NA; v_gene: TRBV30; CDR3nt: TGTGCCTGGAGTGTACAGGAAAAACTGTTTTTT; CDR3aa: CAWSVQEKLFF
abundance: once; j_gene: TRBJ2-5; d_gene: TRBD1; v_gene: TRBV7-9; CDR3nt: TGTGCCAGCAGCCCGACAGGGGGCGTAGAGACCCAGTACTTC; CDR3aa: CASSPTGGVETQYF
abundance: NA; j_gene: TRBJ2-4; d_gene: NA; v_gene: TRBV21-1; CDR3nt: TGTGCCAGCAGCAAAGGCGGCGACATAGCCAAAAACATTCAGTACTTC; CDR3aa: CASSKGGDIAKNIQYF
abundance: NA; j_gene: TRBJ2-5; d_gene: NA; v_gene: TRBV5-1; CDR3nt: TGCGCCAGCAGCCAGGGAGTGGAGACCCAGTACTTC; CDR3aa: CASSQGVETQYF
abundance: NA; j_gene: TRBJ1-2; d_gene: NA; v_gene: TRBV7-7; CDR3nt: TGTGCTAGCAGCTTGGTCCCATCTTTTAACTATGGCTACACCTTC; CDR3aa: CASSLVPSFNYGYTF
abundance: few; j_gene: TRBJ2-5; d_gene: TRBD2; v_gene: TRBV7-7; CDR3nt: TGTGCCAGCAGCCCTAGCGGGGGCAAGACCCAGTACTTC; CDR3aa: CASSPSGGKTQYF
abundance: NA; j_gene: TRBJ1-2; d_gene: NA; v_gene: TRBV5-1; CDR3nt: TGCGCCAGCAGCTTCCTCAGCGTAGATTATGGCTACACCTTC; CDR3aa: CASSFLSVDYGYTF
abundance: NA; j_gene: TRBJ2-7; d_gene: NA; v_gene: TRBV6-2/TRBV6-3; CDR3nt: TGTGCCAGCAGTCTTGCCGGACTTTTGAGCTCCTACGAGCAGTACTTC; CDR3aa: CASSLAGLLSSYEQYF
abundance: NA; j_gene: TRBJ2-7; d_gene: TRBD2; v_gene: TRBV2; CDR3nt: TGTGCCAGCATGCGGCTCACTAGCGGGGGGGCCGGGCAGTACTTC; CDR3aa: CASMRLTSGGAGQYF
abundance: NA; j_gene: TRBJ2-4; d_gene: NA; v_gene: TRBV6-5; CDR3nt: TGTGCCAGCAGCCGTAGTGTAGTGGACATTCAGTACTTC; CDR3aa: CASSRSVVDIQYF
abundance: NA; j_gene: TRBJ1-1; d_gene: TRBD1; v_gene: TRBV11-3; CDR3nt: TGTGCCAGCAAAAGACAGGGCGACACTGAAGCTTTCTTT; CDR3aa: CASKRQGDTEAFF
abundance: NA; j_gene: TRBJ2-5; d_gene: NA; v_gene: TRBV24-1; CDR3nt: TGTGCCACCAGTGATTTGGGCCCGAAGTTACAAGAGACCCAGTACTTC; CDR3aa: CATSDLGPKLQETQYF
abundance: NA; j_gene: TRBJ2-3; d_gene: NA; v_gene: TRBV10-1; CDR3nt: TGCGCCAGCAGCAGGGGAAGCCAAAACACAGATACGCAGTATTTT; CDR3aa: CASSRGSQNTDTQYF
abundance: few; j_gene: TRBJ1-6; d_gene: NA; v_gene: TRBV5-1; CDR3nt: TGCGCCACCTCTGGTCGGGCGCGGTCACCCCTCCACTTT; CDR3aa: CATSGRARSPLHF
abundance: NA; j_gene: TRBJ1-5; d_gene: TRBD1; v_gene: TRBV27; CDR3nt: TGTGCCAGCAGTCCTAGGACAGGGAACCAGCCCCAGCATTTT; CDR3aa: CASSPRTGNQPQHF
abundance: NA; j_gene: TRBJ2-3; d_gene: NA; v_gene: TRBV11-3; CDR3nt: TGTGCCAGCAGCTTAGGTCCCACAGATACGCAGTATTTT; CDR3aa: CASSLGPTDTQYF
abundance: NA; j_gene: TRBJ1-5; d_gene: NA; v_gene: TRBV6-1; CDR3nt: TGTGCCAGCAGCTCACAATCCAATCAGCCCCAGCATTTT; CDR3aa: CASSSQSNQPQHF
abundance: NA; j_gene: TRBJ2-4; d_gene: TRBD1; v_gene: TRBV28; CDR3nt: TGTGCCAGCAGTCCGGGGACAGTAAAAAACATTCAGTACTTC; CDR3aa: CASSPGTVKNIQYF
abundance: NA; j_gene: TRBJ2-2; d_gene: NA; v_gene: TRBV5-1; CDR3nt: TGCGCCAGCAGTTTTCGCCGGGGGCCGGGCGGGGAGCTGTTTTTT; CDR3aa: CASSFRRGPGGELFF
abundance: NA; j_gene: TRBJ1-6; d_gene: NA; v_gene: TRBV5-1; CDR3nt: TGCGCCAGCAGCTTGGACCCGAGCTCCTATAATTCACCCCTCCACTTT; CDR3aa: CASSLDPSSYNSPLHF
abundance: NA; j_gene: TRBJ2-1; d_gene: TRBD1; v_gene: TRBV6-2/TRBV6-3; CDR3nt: TGTGCCAGCAGTTCGGACAGGACCAATGAGCAGTTCTTC; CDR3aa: CASSSDRTNEQFF
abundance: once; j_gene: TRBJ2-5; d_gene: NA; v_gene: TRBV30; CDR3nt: TGTGCCTGGAGTGGGGTTCTCTTGGAGACCCAGTACTTC; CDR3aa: CAWSGVLLETQYF
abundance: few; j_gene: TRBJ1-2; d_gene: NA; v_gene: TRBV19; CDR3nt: TGTGCCAGTAGTACCCTGGCTACCCAGGGTCGGGGCTACACCTTC; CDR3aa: CASSTLATQGRGYTF
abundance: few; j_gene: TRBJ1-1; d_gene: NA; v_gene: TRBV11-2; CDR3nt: TGTGCCAGCAGCTTAAGGAGGGGGGACACTGAAGCTTTCTTT; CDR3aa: CASSLRRGDTEAFF
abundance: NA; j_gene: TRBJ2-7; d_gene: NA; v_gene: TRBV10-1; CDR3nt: TGCGCCAGCAGAAGTTACGAGCAGTACTTC; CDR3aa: CASRSYEQYF
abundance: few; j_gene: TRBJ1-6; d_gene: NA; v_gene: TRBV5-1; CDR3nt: TGCGCCAGCAGCTTGGGACAGGATAATTCACCCCTCCACTTT; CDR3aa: CASSLGQDNSPLHF
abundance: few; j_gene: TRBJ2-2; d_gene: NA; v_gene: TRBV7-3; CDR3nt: TGTGCCAGCAGCTTCTATGCGGGGCACAACACCGGGGAGCTGTTTTTT; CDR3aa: CASSFYAGHNTGELFF
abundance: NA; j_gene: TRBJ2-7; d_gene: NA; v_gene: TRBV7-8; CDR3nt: TGTGCCAGCAGCACCCGGGAGAGTTCCGCCTACGAGCAGTACTTC; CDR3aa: CASSTRESSAYEQYF
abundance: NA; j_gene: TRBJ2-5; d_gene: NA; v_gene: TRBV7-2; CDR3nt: TGTGCCAGCAGTTATACTAGTAAAGAGACCCAGTACTTC; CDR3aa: CASSYTSKETQYF
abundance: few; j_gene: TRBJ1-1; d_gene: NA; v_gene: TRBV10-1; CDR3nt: TGCGCCAGCAGTGCTGGGACAATGAACACTGAAGCTTTCTTT; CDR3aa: CASSAGTMNTEAFF
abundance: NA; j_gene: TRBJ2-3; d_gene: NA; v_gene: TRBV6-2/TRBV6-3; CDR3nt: TGTGCCAGCAGTACACAGGTTACGCAGTATTTT; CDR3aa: CASSTQVTQYF
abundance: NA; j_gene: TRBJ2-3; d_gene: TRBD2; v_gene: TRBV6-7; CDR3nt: TGTGCCAGCAGTTACCCACGCTTGGGACTAGCGGGATCTGGGCAGTATTTT; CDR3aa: CASSYPRLGLAGSGQYF
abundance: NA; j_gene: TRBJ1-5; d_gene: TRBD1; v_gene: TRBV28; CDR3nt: TGTGCCAGCAGAGGGACAGGCAATCAGCCCCAGCATTTT; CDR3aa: CASRGTGNQPQHF
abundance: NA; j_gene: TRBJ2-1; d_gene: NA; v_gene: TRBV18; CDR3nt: TGTGCCAGCGCGAGATCCGGGCGGAACTCCTACAATGAGCAGTTCTTC; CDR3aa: CASARSGRNSYNEQFF
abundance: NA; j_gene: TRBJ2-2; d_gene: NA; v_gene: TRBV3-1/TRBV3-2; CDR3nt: TGTGCCAGCAGCCAAGATCTAGAGGTAACCGGGGAGCTGTTTTTT; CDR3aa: CASSQDLEVTGELFF
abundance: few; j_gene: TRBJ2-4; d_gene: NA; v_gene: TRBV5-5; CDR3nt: TGTGCCAGCAGCTTGGATGCGGGCATTCAGTACTTC; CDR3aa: CASSLDAGIQYF
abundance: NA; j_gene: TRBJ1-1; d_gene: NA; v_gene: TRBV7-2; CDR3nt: TGTGCCAGCAGCCTCAGCCCCTTCTCTGAAGCTTTCTTT; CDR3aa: CASSLSPFSEAFF
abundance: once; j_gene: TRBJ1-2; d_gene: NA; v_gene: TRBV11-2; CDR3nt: TGTGCCAGCAGCTTAGTGGGCTTCTCTGGCTACACCTTC; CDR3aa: CASSLVGFSGYTF
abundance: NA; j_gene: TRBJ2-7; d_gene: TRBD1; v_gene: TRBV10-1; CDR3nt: TGCGCCAGCAGTGACTGGACAGGGGGCTCCTACGAGCAGTACTTC; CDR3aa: CASSDWTGGSYEQYF
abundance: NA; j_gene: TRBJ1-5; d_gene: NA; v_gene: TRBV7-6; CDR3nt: TGTGCCAGCAGCCCAAAGACAGGCTACCCCAATCAGCCCCAGCATTTT; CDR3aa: CASSPKTGYPNQPQHF
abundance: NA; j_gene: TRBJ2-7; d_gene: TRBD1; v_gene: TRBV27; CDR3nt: TGTGCCAGCAGTCGACAGGGGTCCTACGAGCAGTACTTC; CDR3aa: CASSRQGSYEQYF
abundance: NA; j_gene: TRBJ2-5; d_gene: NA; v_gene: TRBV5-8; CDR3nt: TGTGCCAGCAGGCGAGGGGGAGAGACCCAGTACTTC; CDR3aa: CASRRGGETQYF
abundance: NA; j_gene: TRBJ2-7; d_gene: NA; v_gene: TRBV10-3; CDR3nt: TGTGCCATCAGTGAGACCATTTACGAGCAGTACTTC; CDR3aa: CAISETIYEQYF
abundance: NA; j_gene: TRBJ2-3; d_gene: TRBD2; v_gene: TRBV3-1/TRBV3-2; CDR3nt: TGTGCCAGCAGCCAAGACCCTAGCGGGGGAGCGCTTACTAGCACAGATACGCAGTATTTT; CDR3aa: CASSQDPSGGALTSTDTQYF
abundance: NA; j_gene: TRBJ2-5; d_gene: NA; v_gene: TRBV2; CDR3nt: TGTGCCAGCAGTGCGGTGGGATTTGTTATGGAGACCCAGTACTTC; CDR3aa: CASSAVGFVMETQYF
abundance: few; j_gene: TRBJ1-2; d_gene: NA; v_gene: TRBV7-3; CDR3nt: TGTGCCAGCAGTCGAGGGTTTAGCTATGGCTACACCTTC; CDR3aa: CASSRGFSYGYTF
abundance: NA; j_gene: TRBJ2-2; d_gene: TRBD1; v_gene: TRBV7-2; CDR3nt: TGTGCCAGCAGCCCACGACGGGACAGGAACACCGGGGAGCTGTTTTTT; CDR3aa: CASSPRRDRNTGELFF
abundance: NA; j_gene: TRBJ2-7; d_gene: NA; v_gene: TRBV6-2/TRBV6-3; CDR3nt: TGTGCCAGCAGCCCTCAGGGATACGAGCAGTACTTC; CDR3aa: CASSPQGYEQYF
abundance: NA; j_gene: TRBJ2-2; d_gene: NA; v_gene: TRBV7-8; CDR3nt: TGTGCCAGCAGCTCCAGACAGAACACCGGGGAGCTGTTTTTT; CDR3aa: CASSSRQNTGELFF
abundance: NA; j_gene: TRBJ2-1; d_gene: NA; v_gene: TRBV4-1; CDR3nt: TGCGCCAGCAGCCAAGCAGGGTTGGGCTACAATGAGCAGTTCTTC; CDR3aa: CASSQAGLGYNEQFF
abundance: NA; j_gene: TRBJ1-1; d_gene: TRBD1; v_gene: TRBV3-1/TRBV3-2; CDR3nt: TGTGCCAGCAGCCAACTGGACAGGGTGGGCCCTATGAGCACTGAAGCTTTCTTT; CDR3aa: CASSQLDRVGPMSTEAFF
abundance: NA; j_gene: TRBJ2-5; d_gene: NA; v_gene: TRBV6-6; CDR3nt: TGTGCCAGCTCATGGGGGCGGGAGACCCAGTACTTC; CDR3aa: CASSWGRETQYF
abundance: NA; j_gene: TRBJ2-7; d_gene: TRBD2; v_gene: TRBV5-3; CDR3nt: TGTGCCAGAAGCTTGGGCGGGAGGGCCGGTGGGGACTACGAGCAGTACTTC; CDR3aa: CARSLGGRAGGDYEQYF
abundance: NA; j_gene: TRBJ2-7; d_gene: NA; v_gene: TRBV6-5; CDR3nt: TGTGCCAGCGAAGGTTGGGTCAGGTGGGGTTACGAGCAGTACTTC; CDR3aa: CASEGWVRWGYEQYF